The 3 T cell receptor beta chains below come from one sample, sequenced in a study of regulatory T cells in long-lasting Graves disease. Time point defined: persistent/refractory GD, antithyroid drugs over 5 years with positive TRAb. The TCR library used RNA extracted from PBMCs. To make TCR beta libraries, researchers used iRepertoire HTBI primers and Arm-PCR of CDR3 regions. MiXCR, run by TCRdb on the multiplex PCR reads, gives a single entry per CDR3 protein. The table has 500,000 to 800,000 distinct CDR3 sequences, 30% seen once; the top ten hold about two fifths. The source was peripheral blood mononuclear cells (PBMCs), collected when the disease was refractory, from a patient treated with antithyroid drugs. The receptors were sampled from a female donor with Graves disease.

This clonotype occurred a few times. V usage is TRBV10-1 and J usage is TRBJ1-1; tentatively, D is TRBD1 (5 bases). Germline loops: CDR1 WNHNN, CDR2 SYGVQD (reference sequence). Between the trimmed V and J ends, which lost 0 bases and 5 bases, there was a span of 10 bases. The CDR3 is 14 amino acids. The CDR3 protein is CASSESRGRTEAFF. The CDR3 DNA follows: TGCGCCAGCAGTGAGTCGAGGGGTCGGACTGAAGCTTTCTTT.

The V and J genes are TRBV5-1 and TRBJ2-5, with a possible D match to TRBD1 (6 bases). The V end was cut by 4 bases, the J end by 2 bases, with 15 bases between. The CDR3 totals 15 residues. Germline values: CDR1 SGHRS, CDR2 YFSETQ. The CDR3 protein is CASSRTDPTQETQYF. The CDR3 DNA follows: TGCGCCAGCAGCCGGACAGACCCCACGCAAGAGACCCAGTACTTC.

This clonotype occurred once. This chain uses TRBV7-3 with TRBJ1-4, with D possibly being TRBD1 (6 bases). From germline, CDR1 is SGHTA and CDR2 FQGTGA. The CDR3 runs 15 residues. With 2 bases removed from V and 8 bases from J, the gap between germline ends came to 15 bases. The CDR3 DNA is TGTGCCAGCAGCTTAGAAGGGACAAACGGAGAAAAACTGTTTTTT. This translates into CASSLEGTNGEKLFF. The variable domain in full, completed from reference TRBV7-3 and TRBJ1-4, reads GAGVSQTPSNKVTEKGKYVELRCDPISGHTALYWYRQSLGQGPEFLIYFQGTGAADDSGLPNDRFFAVRPEGSVSTLKIQRTERGDSAVYLCASSLEGTNGEKLFFGSGTQLSVL.